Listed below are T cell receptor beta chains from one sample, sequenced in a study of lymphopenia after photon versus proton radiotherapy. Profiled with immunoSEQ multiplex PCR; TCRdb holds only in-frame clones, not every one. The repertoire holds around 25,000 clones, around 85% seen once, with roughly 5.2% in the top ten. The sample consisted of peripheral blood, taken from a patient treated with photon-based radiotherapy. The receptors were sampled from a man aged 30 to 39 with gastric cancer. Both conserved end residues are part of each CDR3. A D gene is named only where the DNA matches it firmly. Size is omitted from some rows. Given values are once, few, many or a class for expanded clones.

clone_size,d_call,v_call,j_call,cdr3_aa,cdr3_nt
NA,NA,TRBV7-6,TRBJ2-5,CASSGDYQETQYF,TGTGCCAGCAGCGGGGACTACCAAGAGACCCAGTACTTC
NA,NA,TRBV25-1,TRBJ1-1,CASSELGENNDAFF,TGTGCCAGCAGTGAATTGGGGGAAAACAATGATGCTTTCTTT
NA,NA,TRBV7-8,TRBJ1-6,CASSLQGGNSPLHF,TGTGCCAGCAGCCTACAGGGTGGGAATTCACCCCTCCACTTT
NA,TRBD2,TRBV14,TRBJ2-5,CASSQWTSGRSAETQYF,TGTGCCAGCAGCCAATGGACTAGCGGGAGGTCGGCTGAGACCCAGTACTTC
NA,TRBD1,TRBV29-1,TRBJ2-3,CSVRAGQGPDTQYF,TGCAGCGTTCGGGCGGGACAGGGACCAGATACGCAGTATTTT
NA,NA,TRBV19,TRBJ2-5,CASGDWQETQYF,TGTGCCAGTGGGGACTGGCAAGAGACCCAGTACTTC
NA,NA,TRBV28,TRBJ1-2,CASSTGKGSYGYTF,TGTGCCAGCAGTACAGGAAAAGGAAGCTATGGCTACACCTTC
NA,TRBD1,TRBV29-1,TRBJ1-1,CSVEVAGTVMNTEAFF,TGCAGCGTTGAGGTAGCCGGGACAGTCATGAACACTGAAGCTTTCTTT
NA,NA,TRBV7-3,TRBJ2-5,CASSANHRETQYF,TGTGCCAGCAGCGCCAACCACAGGGAGACCCAGTACTTC
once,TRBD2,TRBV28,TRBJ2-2,CASRPLGGTGELFF,TGTGCCAGCAGACCCCTGGGGGGGACCGGGGAGCTGTTTTTT
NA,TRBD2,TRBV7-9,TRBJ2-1,CASSLGTSGQSSYNEQFF,TGTGCCAGCAGCCTGGGGACTAGCGGGCAGAGCTCCTACAATGAGCAGTTCTTC
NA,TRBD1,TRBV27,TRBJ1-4,CASSARQGAGKLFF,TGTGCCAGCAGTGCGCGACAGGGGGCGGGAAAACTGTTTTTT
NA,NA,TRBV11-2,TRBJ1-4,CASSFGTNEKLFF,TGTGCCAGCAGCTTTGGTACTAATGAAAAACTGTTTTTT
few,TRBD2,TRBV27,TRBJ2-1,CASRWNGGAGEQFF,TGTGCCAGCCGATGGAACGGGGGGGCCGGCGAGCAGTTCTTC
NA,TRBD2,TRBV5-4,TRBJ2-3,CASSQWAGGTDTQYF,TGCGCCAGCAGCCAATGGGCGGGAGGCACAGATACGCAGTATTTT
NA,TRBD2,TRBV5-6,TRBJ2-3,CASSFPQAGDLSSTDTQYF,TGTGCCAGCAGCTTCCCCCAAGCGGGAGACCTCTCTAGCACAGATACGCAGTATTTT
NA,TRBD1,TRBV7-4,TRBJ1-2,CASSLGRAGGADGYTF,TGTGCCAGCAGCTTAGGAAGGGCAGGGGGCGCGGATGGCTACACCTTC
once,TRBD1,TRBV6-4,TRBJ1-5,CANGQGARQPQHF,TGTGCCAACGGCCAGGGGGCTAGGCAGCCCCAGCATTTT
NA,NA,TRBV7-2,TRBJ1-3,CASSSGATGSSGNTIYF,TGTGCCAGCAGCTCCGGGGCTACAGGGTCCTCTGGAAACACCATATATTTT
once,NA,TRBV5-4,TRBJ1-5,CASSPGSNQPQHF,TGTGCCAGCAGCCCTGGATCCAATCAGCCCCAGCATTTT
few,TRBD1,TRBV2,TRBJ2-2,CASSHNPDRVVGELFF,TGTGCCAGCAGTCACAATCCGGACAGGGTTGTCGGGGAGCTGTTTTTT
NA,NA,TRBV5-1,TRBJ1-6,CASSLGPRTTVYYNSPLHF,TGCGCCAGCAGCTTGGGGCCCCGAACTACCGTATACTATAATTCACCCCTCCACTTT
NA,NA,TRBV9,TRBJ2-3,CASSPHREIADTQYF,TGTGCCAGCAGCCCTCACAGGGAGATCGCAGATACGCAGTATTTT